This record covers a single T cell receptor beta chain. The data were obtained in a study of blood T cell repertoires in COVID-19. Study details: Nucleic acid was either cDNA or gDNA, and it came from T cells, B-cell-depleted T cells, or PBMCs.

Method: immunoSEQ multiplex PCR; TCRdb's copy keeps in-frame clones and lacks some. The sample lists some 190,000 clones; roughly 89% were seen once. Living in 24 US areas, the participants were between roughly 18 and 90 years of age. No more than 2 weeks before study entry, exposed participants had met a case of COVID-19. This receptor was taken from a woman younger than 45 who had been exposed to COVID-19. The specimen sequenced was PBMCs or T cells enriched from blood (not recorded which).

CDR3 amino acids: CASSPTGTNEKLFF. The CDR3 DNA sequence: TGCGCCAGCTCCCCGACGGGAACTAATGAAAAACTGTTTTTT. The chain joins TRBV4-1 to TRBJ1-4; no reliable D call. The V gene's germline CDR1 is MGHRA and CDR2 YSYEKL. Trimming removed 8 bases from V and 1 base from J, with 11 bases in between. This CDR3 comprises 14 residues.